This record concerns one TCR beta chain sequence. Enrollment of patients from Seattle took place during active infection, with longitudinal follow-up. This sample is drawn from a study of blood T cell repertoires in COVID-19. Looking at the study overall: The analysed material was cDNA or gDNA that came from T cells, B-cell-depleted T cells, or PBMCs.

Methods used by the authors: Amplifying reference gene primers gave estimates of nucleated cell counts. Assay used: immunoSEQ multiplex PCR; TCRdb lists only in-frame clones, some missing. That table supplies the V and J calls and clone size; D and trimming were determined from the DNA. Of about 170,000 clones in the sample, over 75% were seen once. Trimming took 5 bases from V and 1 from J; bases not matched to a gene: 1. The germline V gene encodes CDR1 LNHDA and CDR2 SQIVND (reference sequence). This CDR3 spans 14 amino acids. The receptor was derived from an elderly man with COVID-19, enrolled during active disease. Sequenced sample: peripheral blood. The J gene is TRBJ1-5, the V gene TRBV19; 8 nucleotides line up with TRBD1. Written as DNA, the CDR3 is TGTGCCAGTAGTGCAGGGGGCAGCAATCAGCCCCAGCATTTT. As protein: CASSAGGSNQPQHF.